This TCR beta chain was retrieved from a study of blood T cell repertoires in COVID-19. The overall study: From T cells, B-cell-depleted T cells, or PBMCs came the material, which was cDNA or gDNA.

This table comes from immunoSEQ multiplex PCR, and its TCRdb copy is limited to in-frame clones, with some not included. The sample lists some 110,000 clones, about nine tenths seen once, with roughly 1.9% in the top ten. This TCR came from a human donor with active COVID-19. The donor label of this sample is uncertain. The sequenced sample consisted of peripheral blood.

The CDR3 loop reads CASSQTGSGSPLHF. The CDR3 region has the DNA TGTGCCAGCAGTCAAACAGGGTCAGGTTCACCCCTCCACTTT. The chain uses TRBV6-6 and TRBJ1-6, with D possibly being TRBD1 (6 bases). Per germline, CDR1 MNHNY and CDR2 SVGAGI (reference sequence). The V end was cut by 5 bases, the J end by 9 bases, with 14 bases between. The CDR3 contains 14 residues.